Below, one T cell receptor (beta chain) is given with its context. What it binds is unknown. Other nucleotide sequences in the sample specify the same CDR3. Per germline, CDR1 SGHRS and CDR2 YFSETQ. There are 15 residues in the CDR3. V lost 4 bases, J lost 5 bases, and 11 bases stayed unmatched. The data were obtained in a study of cytomegalovirus exposure and HLA in healthy donors. Healthy donors of bone marrow made up the group. The study's findings and limits: In a later analysis, 17,000 or so TCR beta sequences were associated with HLA alleles at 0.05 false discovery rate. Donors were assumed by presence/absence analyses to have roughly uniform sequencing depth. CMV serostatus alone was available as immune exposure information.

PCR involved 60 Vbeta and 13 Jbeta primers. Measured with immunoSEQ multiplex PCR; TCRdb has only the in-frame clones, and not every one. Recorded for this sample: about 77,000 clones. Sequenced input: PBMCs. The receptor was derived from a man aged 45-65 years in good health and CMV-seropositive. V gene TRBV5-1 combines with J gene TRBJ2-5, with 7 bases matching TRBD2. In DNA, the CDR3 is TGCGCCAGCAGCCTGGATGGGGGGGAGACGGAGACCCAGTACTTC. Residues: CASSLDGGETETQYF.